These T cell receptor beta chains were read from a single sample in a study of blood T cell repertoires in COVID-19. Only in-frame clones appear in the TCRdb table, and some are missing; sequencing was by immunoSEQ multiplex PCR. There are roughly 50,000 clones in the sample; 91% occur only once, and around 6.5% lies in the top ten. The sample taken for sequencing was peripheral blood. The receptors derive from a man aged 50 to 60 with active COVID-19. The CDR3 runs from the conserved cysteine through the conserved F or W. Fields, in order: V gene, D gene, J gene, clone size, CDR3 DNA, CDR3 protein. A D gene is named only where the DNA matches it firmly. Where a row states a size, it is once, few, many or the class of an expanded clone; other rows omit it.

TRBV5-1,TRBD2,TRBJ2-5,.,TGCGCCAGCAGCTTGCTAACTAGCGGAGAGACCCAGTACTTC,CASSLLTSGETQYF
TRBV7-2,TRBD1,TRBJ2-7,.,TGTGCCAGCACGGGGGACAGGGGCCTCGAGCAGTACTTC,CASTGDRGLEQYF
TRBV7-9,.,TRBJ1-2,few,TGTGCCAGCAGCTTAGGCGGCCGAGTGAACTATGGCTACACCTTC,CASSLGGRVNYGYTF
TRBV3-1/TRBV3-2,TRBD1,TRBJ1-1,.,TGTGCCAGCACCAGGGACAGGGGTTACACTGAAGCTTTCTTT,CASTRDRGYTEAFF
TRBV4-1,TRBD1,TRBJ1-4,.,TGCGCCAGCAGCCTACGTCCGGGACAGGGAAACGAAAAACTGTTTTTT,CASSLRPGQGNEKLFF
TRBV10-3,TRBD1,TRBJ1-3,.,TGTGCCATCGGTGGGCCAGGGGGCTCTGGAAACACCATATATTTT,CAIGGPGGSGNTIYF
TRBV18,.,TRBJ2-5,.,TGTGCCAGCTCACCTCAGGCGTACCAAGAGACCCAGTACTTC,CASSPQAYQETQYF
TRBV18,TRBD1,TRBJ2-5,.,TGTGCCAGCTCACTAAATCAGGGGGACCAAGAGACCCAGTACTTC,CASSLNQGDQETQYF
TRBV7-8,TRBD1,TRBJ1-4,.,TGTGCCAGCAGCTCCGCGGACAGGACGAATGAAAAACTGTTTTTT,CASSSADRTNEKLFF
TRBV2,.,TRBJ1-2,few,TGTGCCAGCAGTGAACAGGACAGTAACTATGGCTACACCTTC,CASSEQDSNYGYTF
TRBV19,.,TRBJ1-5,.,TGTGCCAGTAGTTGGCAGGCCAGGATCAATCAGCCCCAGCATTTT,CASSWQARINQPQHF
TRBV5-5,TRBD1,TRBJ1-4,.,TGTGCCAGCAGCGCCATGACAGGGTCAGGTGAAAAACTGTTTTTT,CASSAMTGSGEKLFF
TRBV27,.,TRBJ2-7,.,TGTGCCAGCAGTTTATCGTCGAACAGGGCTGGCTACGAGCAGTACTTC,CASSLSSNRAGYEQYF
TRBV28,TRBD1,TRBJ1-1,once,TGTGCCAGTTTGAACAGGGGGTCCGACACTGAAGCTTTCTTT,CASLNRGSDTEAFF
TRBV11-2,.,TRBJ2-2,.,TGTGCCAGCAGCCAACCCTCGAGCACCGGGGAGCTGTTTTTT,CASSQPSSTGELFF
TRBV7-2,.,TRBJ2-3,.,TGTGCCAGCAGCTCCGGGACAGATACGCAGTATTTT,CASSSGTDTQYF
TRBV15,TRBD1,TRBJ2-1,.,TGTGCCACCAGCAGAGAGACAGGGATCTCCTACAATGAGCAGTTCTTC,CATSRETGISYNEQFF
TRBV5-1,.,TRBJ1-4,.,TGCGCCAGCAGCCCGCCGGTGGGGGGGCCTAATGAAAAACTGTTTTTT,CASSPPVGGPNEKLFF
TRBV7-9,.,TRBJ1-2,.,TGTGCCAGCAGCTTAAGCCCCCACGCCTATGGCTACACCTTC,CASSLSPHAYGYTF
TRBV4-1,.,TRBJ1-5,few,TGCGCCAGCAGCCAAGGGCCCATTTGGCCCCAGCATTTT,CASSQGPIWPQHF
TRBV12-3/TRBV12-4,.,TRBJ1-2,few,TGTGCCAGCAGTCTCCAGGACAGCTATGGCTACACCTTC,CASSLQDSYGYTF
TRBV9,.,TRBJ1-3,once,TGTGCCAGCAGCGTAGAGGCAGGGGCTGGAAACACCATATATTTT,CASSVEAGAGNTIYF
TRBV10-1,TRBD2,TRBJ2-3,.,TGCGCCAGCATTGGAGCGGGAGGCATAGATACGCAGTATTTT,CASIGAGGIDTQYF
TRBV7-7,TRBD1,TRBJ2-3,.,TGTGCCAGCAGCGCCGGGACAGGGGTAGCAGATACGCAGTATTTT,CASSAGTGVADTQYF
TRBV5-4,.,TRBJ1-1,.,TGTGCCAGCAGCTTGGAACAGGGATCGACTGAAGCTTTCTTT,CASSLEQGSTEAFF
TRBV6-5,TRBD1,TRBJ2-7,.,TGTGCCAGCAAACCGACAGGGGTCTCCTACGAGCAGTACTTC,CASKPTGVSYEQYF
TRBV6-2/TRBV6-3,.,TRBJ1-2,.,TGTGCCAGCAGTTCGTCCCCCAGGGGTGGCTACACCTTC,CASSSSPRGGYTF
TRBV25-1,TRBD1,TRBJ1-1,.,TGTGCCAGCAGTGAACCCCAGGGGGCCACTGAAGCTTTCTTT,CASSEPQGATEAFF
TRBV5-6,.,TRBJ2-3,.,TGTGCCAGCAGCTATGCCGGGACTAGCACAGATACGCAGTATTTT,CASSYAGTSTDTQYF
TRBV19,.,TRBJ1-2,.,TGTGCCAGTAGGGCGGTTGGGTCTTCGAACTATGGCTACACCTTC,CASRAVGSSNYGYTF
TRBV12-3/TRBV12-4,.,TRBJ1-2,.,TGTGCCAGCAGAGGCAGGGCTTTCTATGGCTACACCTTC,CASRGRAFYGYTF
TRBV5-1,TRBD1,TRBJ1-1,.,TGCGCCAGCAGATCGGGACAGCCCAACACTGAAGCTTTCTTT,CASRSGQPNTEAFF
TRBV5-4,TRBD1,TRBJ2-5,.,TGTGCCAGCAGCTTGGACAGGGGGGAGACCCAGTACTTC,CASSLDRGETQYF